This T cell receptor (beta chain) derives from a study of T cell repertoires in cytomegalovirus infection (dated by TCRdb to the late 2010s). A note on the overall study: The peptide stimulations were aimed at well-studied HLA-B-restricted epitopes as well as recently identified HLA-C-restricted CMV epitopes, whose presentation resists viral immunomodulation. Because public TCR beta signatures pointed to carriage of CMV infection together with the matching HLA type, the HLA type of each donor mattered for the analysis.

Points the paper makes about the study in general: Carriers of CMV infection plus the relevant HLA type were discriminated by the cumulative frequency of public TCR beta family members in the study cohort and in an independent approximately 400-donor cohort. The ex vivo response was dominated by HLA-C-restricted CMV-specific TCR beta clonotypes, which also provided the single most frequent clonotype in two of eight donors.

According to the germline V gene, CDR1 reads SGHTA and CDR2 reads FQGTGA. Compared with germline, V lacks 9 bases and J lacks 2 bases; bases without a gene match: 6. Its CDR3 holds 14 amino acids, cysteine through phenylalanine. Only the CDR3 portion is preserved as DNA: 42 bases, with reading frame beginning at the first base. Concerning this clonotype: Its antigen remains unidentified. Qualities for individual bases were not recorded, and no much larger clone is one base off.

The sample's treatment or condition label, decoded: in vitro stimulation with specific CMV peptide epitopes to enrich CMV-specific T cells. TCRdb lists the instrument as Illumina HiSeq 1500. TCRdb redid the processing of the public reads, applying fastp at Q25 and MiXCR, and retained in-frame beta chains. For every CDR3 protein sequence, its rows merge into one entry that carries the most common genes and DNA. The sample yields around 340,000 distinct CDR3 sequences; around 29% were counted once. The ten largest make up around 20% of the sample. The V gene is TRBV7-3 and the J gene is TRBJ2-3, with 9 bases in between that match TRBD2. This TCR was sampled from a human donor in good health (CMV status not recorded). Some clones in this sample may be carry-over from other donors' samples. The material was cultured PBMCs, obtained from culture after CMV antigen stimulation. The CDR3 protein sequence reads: CASASSGITDTQYF. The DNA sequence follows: TGTGCCAGTGCCTCTAGCGGGATCACAGATACGCAGTATTTT.